This T cell receptor (beta chain) came from a study of cytomegalovirus exposure and HLA in healthy donors. Across the whole study: Early released data had tens of millions of unique TCRs, all coming from HLA-typed donors. Study-wide results and caveats: 16,951 TCR beta sequences were associated with HLA alleles at 0.05 false discovery rate in a later analysis. Clonal expansion was found to be greater in HLA-associated TCR beta chains than in equally common others in a later analysis.

CDR1 is MDHEN, CDR2 SYDVKM, per germline. This CDR3 comprises 15 residues. Trimming took 6 bases from V and 5 from J, leaving 17 bases between them. Concerning this clone: What it binds is unknown.

The PCR had 60 Vbeta and 13 Jbeta primers. Profiling relied on immunoSEQ multiplex PCR, and the TCRdb table lists in-frame clones only, not all of them. The sample consists of around 200,000 clones, 77% of them appearing once. The sample was PBMCs. The chain employs TRBV28 and TRBJ2-1; D may be TRBD2 (5 bases). This clonotype was obtained from a female donor in good health and CMV-seronegative. This chain's CDR3 is CASRILGNTDNEQFF. CDR3 coding DNA: TGTGCCAGCAGAATCCTCGGGAACACTGACAATGAGCAGTTCTTC.